A single sample gave rise to the 21 T cell receptor beta chains below, sequenced in a study of T cells after yellow fever vaccination. TCRdb processed the 5' RACE reads anew with MiXCR; each CDR3 protein has one entry. The sample consists of around 70,000 distinct CDR3 sequences, around 6.5% of them appearing once. The sequenced sample was CD8+ T cells sorted from PBMCs, obtained less than 6 days after the first yellow fever vaccination. These receptors were obtained from a man in his late teens or twenties who received the YFV17D yellow fever vaccine.

This clonotype was picked up many times. V and J are TRBV10-2 and TRBJ2-5, with TRBD1 identical over 7 bases. The CDR3 has 14 amino acids. V trimming: 5 bases; J trimming: 0 bases; junction bases outside the gene matches: 3. Germline CDR1 is WSHSY and CDR2 is SAAADI. For the CDR3, the DNA is TGCGCCAGCAGTCTGACAGGGTACCAAGAGACCCAGTACTTC. Protein product: CASSLTGYQETQYF.

The V gene is TRBV7-6, the J gene TRBJ2-1, with 7 bases aligning to TRBD2. The V gene's germline CDR1 is SGHVS and CDR2 FNYEAQ. Trimming at V came to 8 bases and at J to 2 bases, leaving 9 bases not matched to a gene. The CDR3 length is 15 residues. The CDR3: CASDPWGGTYNEQFF. The CDR3 DNA follows: TGTGCCAGCGACCCCTGGGGGGGAACCTACAATGAGCAGTTCTTC. Full variable domain (remainder filled in from reference TRBV7-6 and TRBJ2-1): GAGVSQSPRYKVTKRGQDVALRCDPISGHVSLYWYRQALGQGPEFLTYFNYEAQQDKSGLPNDRFSAERPEGSISTLTIQRTEQRDSAMYRCASDPWGGTYNEQFFGPGTRLTVL.

Details on this clonotype: This may arise from a read error, as a much more abundant clone is one base away. The V call is TRBV7-9, the J call TRBJ2-1; tentatively, D is TRBD1 (5 bases). The V gene lost 5 bases and the J gene lost 9 bases, with 20 bases spanning the gap. Germline V gene lookup returns CDR1 SEHNR and CDR2 FQNEAQ (reference sequence). The CDR3 is 15 amino acids. The CDR3 DNA sequence: TGTGCCAGCAGCCCCTGGACACGCCCAGTGGCTGAGCAGTTCTTC. It codes for CASSPWTRPVAEQFF.

This clonotype has at least ten counts. CDR3 DNA: TGTGCCAGCACTGAACTAGCGGGGGGGGATACGCAGTATTTT. It translates to CASTELAGGDTQYF. This chain links TRBV27 with TRBJ2-3; 13 nucleotides match TRBD2. Germline loops: CDR1 MNHEY, CDR2 SMNVEV (reference sequence). The CDR3 loop spans 14 amino acids. V lost 7 bases and J lost 6; bases outside the gene matches: 4.

This clonotype showed up just a few times. The V gene is TRBV7-3, the J gene TRBJ2-7; D may be TRBD2 (6 bases). Trimming pared 0 bases from V and 4 bases from J, leaving 16 bases between. Germline lookup yields CDR1 SGHTA and CDR2 FQGTGA. The CDR3 has 16 residues. CDR3: CASSLTMGGRGYEQYF. DNA for the CDR3: TGTGCCAGCAGCTTAACGATGGGGGGTCGTGGGTACGAGCAGTACTTC. The complete variable domain, with remaining parts taken from reference TRBV7-3 and TRBJ2-7, reads GAGVSQTPSNKVTEKGKYVELRCDPISGHTALYWYRQSLGQGPEFLIYFQGTGAADDSGLPNDRFFAVRPEGSVSTLKIQRTERGDSAVYLCASSLTMGGRGYEQYFGPGTRLTVT.

This clonotype was seen a few times. The chain employs TRBV4-1 and TRBJ1-1; no clear D. Germline CDR1 is MGHRA and CDR2 is YSYEKL. Between the trimmed V and J ends, which lost 1 base and 0 bases, there was a span of 12 bases. The CDR3 extends over 16 amino acids. The DNA for the CDR3 is TGCGCCAGCAGCCAAGTAGGCGGCGGAATGAACACTGAAGCTTTCTTT. Protein: CASSQVGGGMNTEAFF.

This clonotype has a count of ten or more. CDR3 nucleotides: TGTGCCAGCAGCCGGACAGGGGGCGACTATGGCTACACCTTC. This gives the protein CASSRTGGDYGYTF. The V gene is TRBV9, the J gene TRBJ1-2, with 11 nucleotides matching TRBD1. Trimming cost V 4 bases and J 3 bases; bases outside gene matches: 2. Germline assignment: CDR1 SGDLS and CDR2 YYNGEE. The CDR3 loop spans 14 amino acids.

This clonotype turned up a few times. J is TRBJ1-5 and V is TRBV6-1; perhaps TRBD1 as D (5 bases). Germline-derived CDR1 and CDR2 are MNHNS and SASEGT. The V and J ends lost 6 bases and 4 bases respectively, with 16 bases between them. This CDR3 has 15 amino acids. This CDR3 is CASSSPARVNQPQHF. CDR3 DNA sequence: TGTGCCAGCAGCTCCCCAGCCAGGGTGAATCAGCCCCAGCATTTT.

This chain connects TRBV9 to TRBJ2-3; the D gene is possibly TRBD1 (6 bases). Per germline, CDR1 SGDLS and CDR2 YYNGEE. The length of the CDR3 is 16 residues. Trimming removed 3 bases at V and 4 bases at J, with 18 bases between. DNA of the CDR3: TGTGCCAGCAGCGCTTATGGGGGCTATAACCCAGATACGCAGTATTTT. This codes for CASSAYGGYNPDTQYF.

This clonotype was seen many times. The V gene is TRBV12-3 or TRBV12-4, the J gene TRBJ2-7, with 8 positions matching TRBD2. The CDR3 has 14 residues. The J segment lost 2 bases and the V segment lost 7 bases, leaving 7 bases of the junction unmatched. CDR3 in amino acids: CASNERGKPYEQYF. Here the CDR3 DNA reads TGTGCCAGCAACGAGCGGGGGAAGCCCTACGAGCAGTACTTC.

This clonotype was recorded at least ten times. The gene calls are TRBV6-6 and TRBJ1-2; 7 bases match TRBD1. Germline CDR1 reads MNHNY; CDR2 reads SVGAGI (reference sequence). CDR3 size: 12 residues. J gave up 4 bases and V 11 bases, and 7 bases lay outside the gene matches. The CDR3 DNA reads TGTGCCGGGCTGGACAGGTCCTATGGCTACACCTTC. This encodes CAGLDRSYGYTF.

Details on this clonotype: At one of its ends the junction is not consistent with the germline gene, which may arise from a read error. The gene calls are TRBV20-1 and TRBJ2-2, with D perhaps TRBD2 (5 bases). CDR3 length equals 16 residues. CDR1 is DFQATT, CDR2 SNEGSKA, per germline (reference sequence). The CDR3 nucleotides are TGCTGTGCTAGAGATGGATCTTCGGGAATGGGCGGGGAGCTGTTTTTT. Translated: CCARDGSSGMGGELFF.

This clonotype was seen a few times. The rearrangement joins TRBV6-1 to TRBJ2-7; TRBD2 is a possible D gene (5 bases). V lost 8 bases, J lost 5 bases, and 19 bases lay in between. The germline V gene has CDR1 MNHNS and CDR2 SASEGT. CDR3 length: 14 residues. The CDR3 region is CASRRKQAFDEQYF. The CDR3 DNA is TGTGCCAGCCGGAGGAAGCAGGCTTTCGACGAGCAGTACTTC.

This clonotype was recorded a few times. This rearrangement joins TRBV7-9 to TRBJ2-5, with D possibly TRBD1 on 6 matching bases. The CDR3 is made up of 14 amino acids. Trimming removed 6 bases at V and 1 base at J, with 12 bases between. Germline assignment: CDR1 SEHNR and CDR2 FQNEAQ (reference sequence). This chain's CDR3 is CASRQTGIQETQYF. The CDR3 nucleotides are TGTGCCAGCAGGCAAACAGGGATCCAAGAGACCCAGTACTTC.

This clonotype appeared many times. The chain recombines TRBV7-8 with TRBJ1-5; D may be TRBD1 (5 bases). This CDR3 is 15 amino acids long. V lost 5 bases to trimming and J lost 7 bases, with 18 bases between them. Germline assignment: CDR1 SGHVS and CDR2 FQNEAQ. The CDR3 is CASSAGYQGAQPQHF. The DNA of the CDR3 is TGTGCCAGCAGCGCCGGATATCAGGGTGCGCAGCCCCAGCATTTT.

This clonotype was counted between two and nine times. The V gene is TRBV6-2 or TRBV6-3, the J gene TRBJ2-1; TRBD2 matches at 10 bases. In germline, CDR1 is MNHEY, CDR2 SVGEGT. This CDR3 comprises 17 residues. V lost 0 bases and J lost 9; bases outside the gene matches: 11. The DNA of the CDR3 is TGTGCCAGCAGTTACTCGGATTTGAGACTAGCGGGTGGTGAGCAGTTCTTC. This encodes CASSYSDLRLAGGEQFF.

The sample holds many counts of this clonotype. The genes are TRBV6-1 and TRBJ2-7; D uncertain. This CDR3 is built from 9 residues. V was pared by 5 bases and J by 12 bases, with 8 bases between. Germline V CDR1 and CDR2: MNHNS, SASEGT. CDR3 amino acids: CASSPPTYF. The CDR3, as DNA: TGTGCCAGCAGTCCCCCGACGTACTTC.

The chain recombines TRBV7-6 with TRBJ2-7, with 8 bases matching TRBD1. V trimming: 5 bases; J trimming: 4 bases; junction bases outside the gene matches: 10. CDR1 and CDR2 (germline): SGHVS, FNYEAQ. The CDR3 contains 15 residues. CDR3 sequence reads: CASSRERTGTYEQYV. The CDR3 bases are TGTGCCAGCAGCCGAGAGAGGACAGGGACTTACGAGCAGTACGTC.

This clonotype was found a few times. V gene TRBV19 combines with J gene TRBJ2-1; tentatively, D is TRBD1 (6 bases). The germline gives CDR1 LNHDA, CDR2 SQIVND (reference sequence). CDR3 size: 15 residues. Trimming removed 5 bases from V and 2 bases from J, with 13 bases in between. CDR3 protein: CASSLGARAYNEQFF. The CDR3 coding sequence is TGTGCCAGTAGTCTGGGGGCCAGGGCCTACAATGAGCAGTTCTTC.

Ten or more counts support this clonotype. The chain joins TRBV7-2 to TRBJ2-1, with D possibly being TRBD1 or TRBD2 (5 bases each). Trimming took 5 bases from V and 11 from J, leaving 19 bases between them. There are 14 residues in the CDR3. Germline V gene lookup returns CDR1 SGHTA and CDR2 FQGNSA. The CDR3 DNA is TGTGCCAGCAGCCCAGTACCAGCTTGGGGGAAGCAGTTCTTC. Protein sequence: CASSPVPAWGKQFF. The complete variable domain, with remaining parts taken from reference TRBV7-2 and TRBJ2-1, reads GAGVSQSPSNKVTEKGKDVELRCDPISGHTALYWYRQSLGQGLEFLIYFQGNSAPDKSGLPSDRFSAERTGGSVSTLTIQRTQQEDSAVYLCASSPVPAWGKQFFGPGTRLTVL.

This chain links TRBV12-3 or TRBV12-4 with TRBJ2-7, with a tentative D call TRBD2 (6 bases). V lost 7 bases to trimming and J lost 7 bases, with 23 bases between them. The CDR3 sequence is 15 residues long. The CDR3 nucleotides are TGTGCCAGCATTCCGGCGGGCGGGACCCAGTGGGAGCAGTACTTC. Encoded protein: CASIPAGGTQWEQYF.